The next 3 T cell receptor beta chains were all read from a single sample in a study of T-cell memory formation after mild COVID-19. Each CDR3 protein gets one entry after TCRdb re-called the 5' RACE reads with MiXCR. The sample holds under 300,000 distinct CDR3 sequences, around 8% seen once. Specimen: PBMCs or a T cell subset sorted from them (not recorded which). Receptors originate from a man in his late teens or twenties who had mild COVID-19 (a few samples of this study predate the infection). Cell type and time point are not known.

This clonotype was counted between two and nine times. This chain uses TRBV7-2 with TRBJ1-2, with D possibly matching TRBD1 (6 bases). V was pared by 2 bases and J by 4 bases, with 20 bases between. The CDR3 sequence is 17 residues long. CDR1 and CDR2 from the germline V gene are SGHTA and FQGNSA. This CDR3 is CASSLPIRTETRYGYTF. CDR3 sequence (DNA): TGTGCCAGCAGCTTACCTATTAGGACAGAAACCCGCTATGGCTACACCTTC.

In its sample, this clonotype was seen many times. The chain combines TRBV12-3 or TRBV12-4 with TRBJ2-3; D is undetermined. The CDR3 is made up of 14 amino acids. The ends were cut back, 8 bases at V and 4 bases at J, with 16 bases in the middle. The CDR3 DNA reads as TGTGCCAGCGCAAGGGTCCATGACGCAGATACGCAGTATTTT. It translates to CASARVHDADTQYF.

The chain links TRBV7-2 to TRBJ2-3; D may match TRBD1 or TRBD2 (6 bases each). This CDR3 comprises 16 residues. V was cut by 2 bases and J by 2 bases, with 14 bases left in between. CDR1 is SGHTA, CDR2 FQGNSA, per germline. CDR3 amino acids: CASSLRPGGNTDTQYF. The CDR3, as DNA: TGTGCCAGCAGCTTACGTCCCGGGGGCAACACAGATACGCAGTATTTT.